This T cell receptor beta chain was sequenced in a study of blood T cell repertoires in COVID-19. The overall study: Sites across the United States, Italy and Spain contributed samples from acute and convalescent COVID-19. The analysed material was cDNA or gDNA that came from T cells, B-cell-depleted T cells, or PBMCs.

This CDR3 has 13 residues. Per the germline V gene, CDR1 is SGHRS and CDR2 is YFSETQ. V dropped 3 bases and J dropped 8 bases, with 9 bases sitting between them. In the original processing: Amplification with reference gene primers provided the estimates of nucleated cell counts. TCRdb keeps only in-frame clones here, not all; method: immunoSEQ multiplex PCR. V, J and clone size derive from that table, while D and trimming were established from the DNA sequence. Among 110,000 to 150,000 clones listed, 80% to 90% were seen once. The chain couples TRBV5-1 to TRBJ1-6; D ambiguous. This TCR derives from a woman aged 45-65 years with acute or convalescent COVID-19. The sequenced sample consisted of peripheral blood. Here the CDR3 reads CASSSKSDSPLHF. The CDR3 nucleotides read TGCGCCAGCAGCTCTAAGTCCGATTCACCCCTCCACTTT.